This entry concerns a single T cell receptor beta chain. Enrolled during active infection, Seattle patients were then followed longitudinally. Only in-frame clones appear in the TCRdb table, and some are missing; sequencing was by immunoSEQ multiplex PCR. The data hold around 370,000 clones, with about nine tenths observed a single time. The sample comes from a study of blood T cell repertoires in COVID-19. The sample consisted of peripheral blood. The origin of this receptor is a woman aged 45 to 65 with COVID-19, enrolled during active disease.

The CDR3 is CASSQQGWNSPLHF. CDR3 sequence (DNA): TGTGCCAGTAGTCAACAGGGGTGGAATTCACCCCTCCACTTT. The chain is built from TRBV19 and TRBJ1-6; 7 positions match TRBD1. The CDR3 runs to 14 residues. Germline V lookup: CDR1 LNHDA, CDR2 SQIVND (reference sequence). V lost 5 bases to trimming and J lost 7 bases; unmatched junction nucleotides: 5.